This T cell receptor (beta chain) was documented in a study of T cell repertoires in cytomegalovirus infection. As for the study in general: Matching HLA type, along with CMV infection, was indicated by public TCR beta signatures.

TCRdb reanalysed the reads using MiXCR and keeps one entry per CDR3 protein. The sample lists approximately 500,000 distinct CDR3 sequences, more than 15% occurring once. This clonotype occurred a few times. The target antigen is unknown. CDR1 SEHNR and CDR2 FQNEAQ come from the germline V gene (reference sequence). The CDR3 runs to 17 residues. V lost 6 bases and J 0 bases, leaving 21 bases between the germline ends. The study's findings and limits: Summed public TCR beta family frequency identified CMV carriers bearing the relevant HLA. In two of eight donors, the top clonotype was HLA-C-restricted CMV-specific.

Sequencing was carried out using CD8+ T cells from PBMCs. This receptor was identified in a human donor in good health (CMV status not recorded). Some clones in this sample may be carry-over from other donors' samples. The chain has TRBV7-9 and TRBJ2-7; D is perhaps TRBD1 (6 bases). The CDR3 DNA reads TGTGCCAGCAGTCGGTATATGGGGGCGTCTTTCTCCTACGAGCAGTACTTC. Its translation is CASSRYMGASFSYEQYF.